Presented here are 18 T cell receptor beta chains from one specimen sequenced in a study of blood T cell repertoires in COVID-19. Profiled with immunoSEQ multiplex PCR; TCRdb holds only in-frame clones, not every one. The sample includes about 43,000 clones, over 80% of them seen just once. Sequencing was performed on peripheral blood. The origin of the receptors is an elderly woman with acute or convalescent COVID-19.

V usage is TRBV30 and J usage is TRBJ1-5; TRBD1 aligns across 8 bases. The CDR3 runs to 18 residues. Germline values: CDR1 GTSNPN, CDR2 SVGIG (reference sequence). V trimming: 2 bases; J trimming: 0 bases; junction bases outside the gene matches: 12. The CDR3 loop is CAWSRPRGQGASNQPQHF. CDR3 DNA sequence: TGTGCCTGGAGTCGCCCCCGAGGGCAGGGGGCTAGCAATCAGCCCCAGCATTTT. The full variable domain, rest sourced from reference TRBV30 and TRBJ1-5, is SQTIHQWPATLVQPVGSPLSLECTVEGTSNPNLYWYRQAAGRGLQLLFYSVGIGQISSEVPQNLSASRPQDRQFILSSKKLLLSDSGFYLCAWSRPRGQGASNQPQHFGDGTRLSIL.

The V gene is TRBV28, the J gene TRBJ1-1; no clear D. Trimming removed 4 bases from V and 4 bases from J, with 16 bases in between. The CDR3 is 15 amino acids. Germline V gene lookup returns CDR1 MDHEN and CDR2 SYDVKM. CDR3: CASSWESGVTTEAFF. CDR3 in DNA: TGTGCCAGCAGTTGGGAGTCGGGTGTCACCACTGAAGCTTTCTTT.

This rearrangement joins TRBV6-2 or TRBV6-3 to TRBJ1-6, with D tentatively TRBD1 (6 bases). CDR3 length equals 14 residues. Germline V gene data show CDR1 as MNHEY and CDR2 as SVGEGT. The ends were cut back, 5 bases at V and 6 bases at J, with 11 bases in the middle. The CDR3 nucleotides are TGTGCCAGCAGTGTGACAGGCACTAATTCACCCCTCCACTTT. Translation gives CASSVTGTNSPLHF.

Only one count was recorded for this clone. The chain is built from TRBV2 and TRBJ2-5; D is perhaps TRBD2 (6 bases). The CDR3 is 14 amino acids. Germline CDR1 and CDR2: SNHLY and FYNNEI. V lost 8 bases and J 1 base, leaving 14 bases between the germline ends. The CDR3 nucleotides read TGTGCCAGCGGACTACAGAGAGTCCAAGAGACCCAGTACTTC. It is translated as CASGLQRVQETQYF.

The V call is TRBV6-5, the J call TRBJ2-5, with 7 bases aligning to TRBD1. Germline values: CDR1 MNHEY, CDR2 SVGAGI. V dropped 0 bases and J dropped 5; count of bases not matched to a gene: 9. This CDR3 is built from 16 residues. CDR3 sequence: CASSYSLRGRGETQYF. The CDR3, as DNA: TGTGCCAGCAGTTACTCGCTTAGGGGGCGAGGGGAGACCCAGTACTTC.

The chain links TRBV2 to TRBJ2-3, with 9 bases identical to TRBD2. This CDR3 has 12 residues. V was clipped by 5 bases and J by 9 bases; unmatched bases: 3. Germline CDR1 is SNHLY and CDR2 is FYNNEI. Written as DNA, the CDR3 is TGTGCCAGCAGTTGGACTAGCGACACGCAGTATTTT. It is translated as CASSWTSDTQYF.

This chain joins TRBV10-3 and TRBJ2-5, with 9 nucleotides matching TRBD2. V trimming: 10 bases; J trimming: 9 bases; junction bases outside the gene matches: 12. Germline V gene data show CDR1 as ENHRY and CDR2 as SYGVKD. This CDR3 contains 13 residues. CDR3 sequence reads: CATAGLAGEAQYF. CDR3 in DNA: TGTGCCACTGCGGGATTAGCGGGGGAGGCCCAGTACTTC.

V gene TRBV6-5 combines with J gene TRBJ1-2; TRBD1 aligns across 7 bases. The length of the CDR3 is 14 residues. Germline-derived CDR1 and CDR2 are MNHEY and SVGAGI. V was pared by 4 bases and J by 5 bases, with 7 bases of the junction left unmatched. This CDR3 is CASSSTGERYGYTF. The CDR3 DNA sequence: TGTGCCAGCAGTTCTACAGGGGAACGGTATGGCTACACCTTC.

The chain combines TRBV3-1 (or the pseudogene TRBV3-2) with TRBJ1-1; no firm D call. Trimming shortened V by 1 base and J by 1 base, and 7 bases separated the two germline ends. The CDR3 runs to 14 residues. The germline V gene has CDR1 LGHDT and CDR2 YNNKEL (reference sequence). The CDR3 DNA sequence: TGTGCCAGCAGCCAAGTCGGGAAGAACACTGAAGCTTTCTTT. Translation gives CASSQVGKNTEAFF.

The genes are TRBV5-1 and TRBJ2-1, with a weak D call TRBD2 (5 bases). Germline V gene sequence: CDR1 SGHRS, CDR2 YFSETQ. The CDR3 has 13 amino acids. V lost 0 bases, J lost 10 bases, and 11 bases lay in between. The CDR3 bases are TGCGCCAGCAGCTTGGCCGCGGGCAGCGAGCAGTTCTTC. Its protein is CASSLAAGSEQFF.

The chain is built from TRBV19 and TRBJ1-5; a possible D gene is TRBD1 (6 bases). Trimming removed 0 bases from V and 6 bases from J, with 15 bases in between. The CDR3 spans 16 residues. The germline CDR1 and CDR2 sequences are LNHDA and SQIVND (reference sequence). The CDR3 protein is CASSIDQTTGGQPQHF. The CDR3 bases are TGTGCCAGTAGTATAGATCAAACGACAGGAGGTCAGCCCCAGCATTTT.

The chain links TRBV7-9 to TRBJ1-3; TRBD1 agrees at 7 bases. This CDR3 region has 15 residues. CDR1 is SEHNR and CDR2 is FQNEAQ in the germline V gene (reference sequence). The J segment lost 0 bases and the V segment lost 4 bases, leaving 3 bases of the junction unmatched. This CDR3 is CASSWTGSSGNTIYF. CDR3 in DNA: TGTGCCAGCAGCTGGACAGGCAGCTCTGGAAACACCATATATTTT. The full variable domain, its missing parts supplied by reference TRBV7-9 and TRBJ1-3, is DTGVSQNPRHKITKRGQNVTFRCDPISEHNRLYWYRQTLGQGPEFLTYFQNEAQLEKSRLLSDRFSAERPKGSFSTLEIQRTEQGDSAMYLCASSWTGSSGNTIYFGEGSWLTVV.

The CDR3 sequence is CASSSLRGRDTEAFF. The CDR3 nucleotides are TGTGCCAGCAGCTCCCTCAGGGGGCGAGACACTGAAGCTTTCTTT. V gene TRBV7-2 combines with J gene TRBJ1-1; 8 nucleotides line up with TRBD1. V lost 4 bases to trimming and J lost 3 bases; unmatched junction nucleotides: 7. CDR1 is SGHTA and CDR2 is FQGNSA in the germline V gene. The CDR3 is made up of 15 amino acids.

The chain joins TRBV28 to TRBJ1-5; D not resolved. Germline V gene sequence: CDR1 MDHEN, CDR2 SYDVKM. V lost 11 bases, J lost 4 bases, and 15 bases lay in between. This CDR3 region has 13 residues. As DNA, the CDR3 is TGTGCCGCGGGGTCGGGAGGAAATCAGCCCCAGCATTTT. It encodes CAAGSGGNQPQHF.

This chain joins TRBV6-5 and TRBJ1-2; D unresolved. The V gene's germline CDR1 is MNHEY and CDR2 SVGAGI. The CDR3 runs to 13 residues. The V gene lost 10 bases and the J gene lost 8 bases, with 20 bases spanning the gap. The CDR3 region has the DNA TGTGCCACTACCCCAGGCCCACCGGGGGGCTACACCTTC. Protein sequence: CATTPGPPGGYTF.

This chain joins TRBV19 and TRBJ2-1, with TRBD2 identical over 13 bases. CDR1 LNHDA and CDR2 SQIVND come from the germline V gene (reference sequence). The CDR3 is made up of 14 amino acids. V trimming: 5 bases; J trimming: 7 bases; junction bases outside the gene matches: 2. The CDR3 nucleotides are TGTGCCAGTAGTGGACTAGCGGGGGCTAATGAGCAGTTCTTC. Translation: CASSGLAGANEQFF.

V usage is TRBV6-5 and J usage is TRBJ2-3; 8 bases align to TRBD1. J lost 5 bases, V lost 6 bases, and 7 bases had no gene match. CDR3 length: 14 residues. CDR1 MNHEY and CDR2 SVGAGI come from the germline V gene. The CDR3 DNA sequence: TGTGCCAGCAGCAAGGACAGGGTGGAAGATACGCAGTATTTT. The encoded protein is CASSKDRVEDTQYF.

The gene calls are TRBV19 and TRBJ1-5, with TRBD1 identical over 7 bases. The CDR3 contains 17 residues. Germline CDR1 and CDR2: LNHDA and SQIVND (reference sequence). Trimming at V came to 5 bases and at J to 2 bases, leaving 12 bases not matched to a gene. CDR3 residues: CASSLSSSGGGNQPQHF. The CDR3 bases are TGTGCCAGTAGTCTCTCCTCCTCAGGGGGAGGCAATCAGCCCCAGCATTTT. Supplemented by reference TRBV19 and TRBJ1-5, the full variable domain reads DGGITQSPKYLFRKEGQNVTLSCEQNLNHDAMYWYRQDPGQGLRLIYYSQIVNDFQKGDIAEGYSVSREKKESFPLTVTSAQKNPTAFYLCASSLSSSGGGNQPQHFGDGTRLSIL.